This paragraph covers one T cell receptor (beta chain) sequence. No antigen is known for it. The sample belongs to a study of post-analysis software for immune sequencing data. At the level of the study: Both relapsing-remitting and secondary progressive multiple sclerosis featured among the disease courses, as did progressive-relapsing multiple sclerosis. Study-wide findings and caveats: Patients with multiple sclerosis recorded significantly lower normalized Chao1 diversity than controls, the study found. Samples from a shared batch, those prepared together, strongly co-clustered by F measure.

The TCR beta cDNA libraries carried unique molecular identifiers. Around 500,000 cDNA molecules were obtained from about 0.98 to 11 million T cells. TCRdb fed the PCR reads into MiXCR, producing one record per CDR3 protein. The sample contains approximately 460,000 distinct CDR3 sequences, roughly 45% of which appear only once. The TCR originated in a girl aged 5 to 17 with multiple sclerosis. Sequenced: blood.

The CDR3, as DNA: TGCGCCAGCAGCCAACTCTCAGGGAATGGCTACACCTTC. As protein: CASSQLSGNGYTF. The chain carries TRBV4-1 and TRBJ1-2; TRBD1 might be the D (5 bases). Trimming shortened V by 2 bases and J by 6 bases, and 10 bases separated the two germline ends. The CDR3 consists of 13 residues. Germline V gene sequence: CDR1 MGHRA, CDR2 YSYEKL.